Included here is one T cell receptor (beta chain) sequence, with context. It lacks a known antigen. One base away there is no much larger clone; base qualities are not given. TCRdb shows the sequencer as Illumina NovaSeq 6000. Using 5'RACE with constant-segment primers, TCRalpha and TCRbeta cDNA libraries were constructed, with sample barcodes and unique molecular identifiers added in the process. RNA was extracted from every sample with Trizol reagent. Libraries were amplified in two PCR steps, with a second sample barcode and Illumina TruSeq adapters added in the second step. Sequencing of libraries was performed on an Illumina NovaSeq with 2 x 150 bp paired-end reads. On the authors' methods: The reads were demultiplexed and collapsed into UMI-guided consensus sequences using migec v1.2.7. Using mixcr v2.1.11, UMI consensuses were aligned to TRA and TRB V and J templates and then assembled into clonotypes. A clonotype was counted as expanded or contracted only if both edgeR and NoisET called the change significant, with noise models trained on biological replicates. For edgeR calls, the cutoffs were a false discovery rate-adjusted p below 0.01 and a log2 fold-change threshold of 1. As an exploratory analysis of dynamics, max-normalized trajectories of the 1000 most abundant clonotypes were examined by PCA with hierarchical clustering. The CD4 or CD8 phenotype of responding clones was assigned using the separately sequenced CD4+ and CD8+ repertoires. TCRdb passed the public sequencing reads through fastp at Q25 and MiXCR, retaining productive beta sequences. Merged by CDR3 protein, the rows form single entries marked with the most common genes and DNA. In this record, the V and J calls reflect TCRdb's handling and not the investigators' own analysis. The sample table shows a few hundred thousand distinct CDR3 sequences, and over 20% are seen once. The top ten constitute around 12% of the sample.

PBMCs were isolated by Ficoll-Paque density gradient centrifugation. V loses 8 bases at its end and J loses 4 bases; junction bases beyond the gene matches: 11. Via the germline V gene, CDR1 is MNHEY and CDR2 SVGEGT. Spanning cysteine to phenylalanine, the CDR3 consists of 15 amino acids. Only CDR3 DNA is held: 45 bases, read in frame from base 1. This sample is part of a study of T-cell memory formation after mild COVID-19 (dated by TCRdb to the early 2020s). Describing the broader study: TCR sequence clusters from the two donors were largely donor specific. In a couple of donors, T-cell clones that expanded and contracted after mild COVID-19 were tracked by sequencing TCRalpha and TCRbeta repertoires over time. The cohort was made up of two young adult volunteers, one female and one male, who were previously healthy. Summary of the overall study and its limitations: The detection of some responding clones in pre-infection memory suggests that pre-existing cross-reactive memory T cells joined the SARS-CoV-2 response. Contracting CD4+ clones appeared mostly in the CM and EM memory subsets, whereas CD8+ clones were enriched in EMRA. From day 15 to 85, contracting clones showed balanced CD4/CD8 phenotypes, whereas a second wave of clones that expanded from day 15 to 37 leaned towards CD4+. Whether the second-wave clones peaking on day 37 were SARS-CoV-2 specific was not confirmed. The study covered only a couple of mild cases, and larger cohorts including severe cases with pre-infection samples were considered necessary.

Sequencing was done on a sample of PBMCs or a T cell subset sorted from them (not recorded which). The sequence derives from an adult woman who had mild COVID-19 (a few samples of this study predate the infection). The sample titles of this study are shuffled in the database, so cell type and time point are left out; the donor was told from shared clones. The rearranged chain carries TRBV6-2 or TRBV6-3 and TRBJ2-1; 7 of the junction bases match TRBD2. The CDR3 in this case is CASASGTGGYNEQFF. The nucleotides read TGTGCCAGCGCATCCGGGACGGGGGGTTACAATGAGCAGTTCTTC.